This T cell receptor beta chain appears in the sequencing data of a study of blood T cell repertoires in COVID-19 (TCRdb year 2020). With regard to the full study: The collaborator samples originated in the United States, Italy and Spain and spanned the acute and convalescent phases of COVID-19. The material from the prospective study consisted of cDNA or gDNA derived from T cells, B-cell-depleted T cells, or PBMCs. Subjects who had been exposed to COVID-19, were actively infected with it, or had recovered from it provided the deeply sampled blood TCRbeta repertoires that made up the dataset. A freely available public database, intended as a resource for researchers studying the immune response to SARS-CoV-2, is where the repertoires were released. Samples came from the ongoing ImmuneRACE study (first 160 participants) plus 1,254 subjects from 6 global collaborators. The sample metadata nearly always contained a de-identified subject ID, COVID-19 status, age in years and sex. Where HLA class I and class II types were available, the types were taken from metadata supplied by the sample provider, not from assay-based typing.

Collaborating institutions collected whole blood in K2EDTA tubes following their own protocols. For TCRbeta analysis, collaborator samples were shipped as frozen whole blood, as isolated PBMCs, or as DNA extracted from either sample type. The CDR3 starts with the cysteine, ends with the phenylalanine, and has 13 residues. CDR3 DNA is the only sequence kept; it has 39 bases, read in frame from the first base. Germline trimming: 7 bases from V, 3 bases from J; junction bases outside gene matches: 5. The germline V gene supplies CDR1 MNHEY and CDR2 SVGAGI. The immunoSEQ Assay, a bias-controlled multiplex PCR, was used to amplify TCRbeta CDR3 regions from genomic DNA. The authors' analysis ran thus. Within the assay, amplification of reference gene primers was used to estimate how many nucleated cells each sample contained. Sequence reads were collapsed and filtered to measure the absolute abundance of every unique TCRbeta CDR3 rearrangement. For each sample, productive Simpson clonality was calculated as the square root of Simpson's diversity index across productive rearrangements. Here the immuneACCESS table is served through TCRdb, limited to in-frame sequences with V and J called. Missing clones are a known gap in these copies; in checked studies unresolved V genes cover under half, and the rest lacks a known reason. Clonal size and the V and J genes are those of that table, whereas D and trimming came from the DNA. The sample yields around 250,000 clones; roughly 87% were counted once. About 0.7% of the sample comes from the top ten.

General conclusions and limits of the study: The quantity of clinical and demographic metadata differed by source and by participant and was supplied without curation.

This clone was recorded only once. Its recognized antigen is unknown. Base qualities are not recorded, but no much larger clone differs from it by a single base. Rearrangement joined TRBV6-5 to TRBJ2-7, with 8 bases matching TRBD2. The receptor's source is a human donor in a cohort sampled during active COVID-19. The source material was peripheral blood. The DNA is as follows: TGTGCCAGCAAGAGTAGCGGGATCTACGAGCAGTACTTC. Its protein product is CASKSSGIYEQYF.